The following is a T cell receptor beta chain sequence with its context. Antigen: not known. The data are from a study of graft-versus-host responses after intestinal transplantation. The study's findings and limits: Within allografts, high graft-versus-host to host-versus-graft clonal ratios were seen among patients with graft-donor T cell macrochimerism. In recipient marrow, GvH clones were found, and some appeared first in ileum or blood.

Here immunoSEQ multiplex PCR was the method, and the copy in TCRdb shows in-frame clones only, minus some. The table records 95,000 or so clones, about nine tenths of them present only once. CDR3 length equals 14 residues. V shed 4 bases and J 8 bases; nucleotides not matched to a gene: 9. Germline values: CDR1 SGHAT, CDR2 FQNNGV. This receptor was obtained from a human patient who received an intestinal transplant, so some T cells may come from the graft donor. The chain is built from TRBV11-2 and TRBJ2-3; TRBD1 matches at 7 bases. The source was PBMCs, collected roughly 68 weeks after intestinal transplant. The chain's CDR3 is CASSSNQQGRTQYF. The CDR3 DNA sequence: TGTGCCAGCAGCTCAAACCAACAGGGGCGTACGCAGTATTTT.